Following are 24 T cell receptor beta chains from one sample sequenced in a study of CD8 T cells in ankylosing spondylitis. TCRdb itself ran the 5' RACE reads through MiXCR, one entry per CDR3 protein. The sample shows around 430,000 distinct CDR3 sequences, 15% to 20% of them seen only once. Their specific antigens are unknown. Study conclusions and caveats: Within ankylosing spondylitis blood, a TCR beta motif made up of under 10 highly homologous variants appeared to be characteristic.

The material sequenced was blood, either unsorted or a sorted T cell fraction (not recorded which). The receptor set was obtained from a male donor with ankylosing spondylitis.

V is TRBV14 and J is TRBJ2-1, with D hard to call. The V gene's germline CDR1 is SGHDN and CDR2 FVKESK. The V end was cut by 9 bases, the J end by 4 bases, with 13 bases between. CDR3 length: 13 residues. The CDR3 here is CASRLGGYNEQFF. DNA for the CDR3: TGTGCCAGTCGGTTGGGCGGATACAATGAGCAGTTCTTC.

V usage is TRBV4-1 and J usage is TRBJ1-2; a weak D match, TRBD1 (5 bases). CDR3 size: 15 residues. CDR1 is MGHRA, CDR2 YSYEKL, per germline. V shed 4 bases and J shed 0 bases, with 12 bases lying between them. The CDR3 protein is CASSRGTEANYGYTF. CDR3 DNA: TGCGCCAGCAGCCGGGGGACGGAGGCTAACTATGGCTACACCTTC.

The chain employs TRBV7-3 and TRBJ1-1; D remains unclear. Germline V gene sequence: CDR1 SGHTA, CDR2 FQGTGA. V lost 5 bases, J lost 5 bases, and 18 bases lay in between. This CDR3 is built from 15 residues. The chain's CDR3 is CASSPRGGIRTEAFF. CDR3 DNA sequence: TGTGCCAGCAGCCCCCGGGGAGGGATAAGGACTGAAGCTTTCTTT.

This clonotype was found a few times. The chain combines TRBV21-1 with TRBJ2-7; the table's D call, TRBD2, was not checked against the DNA. TRBV21-1 is given as a pseudogene. CDR3 length: 14 residues. The CDR3 nucleotides are TGTGCCAGCAGCAAATTAGCGGTTCGCTACGAGCAGTACTTC. Translation gives CASSKLAVRYEQYF.

This clonotype was detected only a few times. This chain connects TRBV5-5 to TRBJ2-1; TRBD1 matches at 11 bases. The germline V gene encodes CDR1 SGHKS and CDR2 YYEKEE (reference sequence). V trimming: 4 bases; J trimming: 10 bases; junction bases outside the gene matches: 10. The CDR3 extends over 15 amino acids. CDR3 nucleotide sequence: TGTGCCAGCAGCCCCGGGACAGGGGGGTTTGGGGAGCAGTTCTTC. Amino acid sequence: CASSPGTGGFGEQFF. Full variable domain (missing parts from reference TRBV5-5 and TRBJ2-1): DAGVTQSPTHLIKTRGQQVTLRCSPISGHKSVSWYQQVLGQGPQFIFQYYEKEERGRGNFPDRFSARQFPNYSSELNVNALLLGDSALYLCASSPGTGGFGEQFFGPGTRLTVL.

The rearrangement uses TRBV3-1 and TRBJ2-7; D is uncertain. V lost 1 base and J lost 5, with 9 bases in between. Germline loops: CDR1 LGHDT, CDR2 YNNKEL (reference sequence). The CDR3 spans 13 residues. The chain's CDR3 is CASSQGRVNEQYF. CDR3 bases: TGTGCCAGCAGCCAAGGTAGGGTAAACGAGCAGTACTTC.

The V and J genes are TRBV18 and TRBJ2-1; weak D call: TRBD2 (6 bases). Germline CDR1 KGHSH, CDR2 LQKENI. V shed 1 base and J shed 0 bases, with 10 bases lying between them. The CDR3 contains 16 residues. This CDR3 reads CASSPLAVSSYNEQFF. CDR3 DNA: TGTGCCAGCTCACCACTAGCGGTAAGCTCCTACAATGAGCAGTTCTTC.

This chain links TRBV20-1 with TRBJ1-5, with 9 positions matching TRBD1. Trimming at V came to 3 bases and at J to 6 bases, leaving 15 bases not matched to a gene. Germline V CDR1 and CDR2: DFQATT, SNEGSKA (reference sequence). The CDR3 is made up of 17 amino acids. This chain's CDR3 is CSARSGTGLMGSQPQHF. CDR3 nucleotides: TGCAGTGCTAGGTCCGGGACAGGGTTAATGGGGAGTCAGCCCCAGCATTTT.

This clonotype has a count of ten or more. The chain joins TRBV7-2 to TRBJ2-2, with D unclear. This CDR3 is 14 amino acids long. Germline V gene data show CDR1 as SGHTA and CDR2 as FQGNSA. With 2 bases removed from V and 6 bases from J, the gap between germline ends came to 10 bases. The CDR3 is CASSLTPRAGELFF. The CDR3 nucleotides read TGTGCCAGCAGCTTAACTCCTAGGGCCGGGGAGCTGTTTTTT.

The genes are TRBV7-9 and TRBJ2-3; 10 bases are shared with TRBD2. The V segment lost 6 bases and the J segment 4 bases; nucleotides outside the gene matches: 7. Germline CDR1 reads SEHNR; CDR2 reads FQNEAQ (reference sequence). The CDR3 loop spans 15 amino acids. The CDR3 coding sequence is TGTGCCAGCAGGTCGCCTAGCGGGAGTGCAGATACGCAGTATTTT. This codes for CASRSPSGSADTQYF.

The rearrangement joins TRBV6-1 to TRBJ1-5; possibly TRBD1 for D (6 bases). Trimming removed 5 bases at V and 4 bases at J, with 21 bases between. From germline, CDR1 is MNHNS and CDR2 SASEGT. CDR3 length: 17 amino acids. The CDR3 is CASSKRQPGGLNQPQHF. The CDR3 DNA is TGTGCCAGCAGTAAGAGACAGCCGGGGGGCCTTAATCAGCCCCAGCATTTT.

This clonotype was counted at least ten times. V usage is TRBV3-1 and J usage is TRBJ2-7; D uncertain. V was shortened by 7 bases and J by 2 bases, with 12 bases between the two germline ends. CDR1 is LGHDT, CDR2 YNNKEL, per germline (reference sequence). This CDR3 is built from 13 residues. CDR3 in amino acids: CASTRQGAYEQYF. The CDR3 bases are TGTGCCAGCACCAGACAAGGTGCCTACGAGCAGTACTTC.

The chain combines TRBV10-3 with TRBJ1-6; D call uncertain. V was shortened by 7 bases and J by 0 bases, with 10 bases between the two germline ends. Germline assignment: CDR1 ENHRY and CDR2 SYGVKD. The CDR3 is 15 amino acids. In nucleotides, the CDR3 is TGTGCCATCAAAGCCGATAGCTCCTATAATTCACCCCTCCACTTT. Translated, it gives CAIKADSSYNSPLHF.

This clonotype was counted between two and nine times. The V gene is TRBV12-3 or TRBV12-4, the J gene TRBJ1-1; perhaps TRBD1 as D (6 bases). This CDR3 spans 13 amino acids. Trimming removed 4 bases from V and 7 bases from J, with 13 bases in between. CDR3 in DNA: TGTGCCAGCAGTTACAGACAGGCGGGTGAAGCTTTCTTT. This encodes CASSYRQAGEAFF.

This clonotype was seen a handful of times. The J gene is TRBJ2-7, the V gene TRBV12-1; the table's D call of TRBD1 was not tested on the DNA. TRBV12-1 is a pseudogene segment. This CDR3 has 12 residues. The CDR3, as DNA: TGTGCCCCTGGCCGGGCATACTACGAGCAGTACTTC. This sequence encodes CAPGRAYYEQYF.

This clonotype has only a few counts. The rearrangement links TRBV12-3 or TRBV12-4 to TRBJ2-7; 7 nucleotides align to TRBD2. The V segment lost 1 base and the J segment 4 bases; nucleotides outside the gene matches: 7. The CDR3 runs 15 residues. The CDR3 coding sequence is TGTGCCAGCAGTTTAGGGGCCAGCGGGAAATACGAGCAGTACTTC. The encoded protein is CASSLGASGKYEQYF.

The gene calls are TRBV7-3 and TRBJ2-3; 8 nucleotides match TRBD2. J gave up 1 base and V 5 bases, and 5 bases lay outside the gene matches. Per the germline V gene, CDR1 is SGHTA and CDR2 is FQGTGA. The length of the CDR3 is 15 residues. CDR3 in DNA: TGTGCCAGCAGCGCCGGGAGGGCGGGCACAGATACGCAGTATTTT. Translating gives CASSAGRAGTDTQYF.

Only a few counts were recorded for this clonotype. The genes are TRBV6-5 and TRBJ2-3, with TRBD2 matching over 7 bases. CDR1 is MNHEY and CDR2 is SVGAGI in the germline V gene. CDR3 size: 16 residues. With V trimmed by 0 bases and J by 3 bases, 6 bases remained unmatched. CDR3 protein: CASSYSRASGTDTQYF. The CDR3 nucleotides are TGTGCCAGCAGTTACTCGAGGGCTAGCGGAACAGATACGCAGTATTTT.

This clonotype was counted ten times or more. This sequence joins TRBV4-3 and TRBJ1-2; no clear D. Per germline, CDR1 LGHNA and CDR2 YSLEER. The CDR3 consists of 16 residues. Trimming took 0 bases from V and 0 from J, leaving 11 bases between them. CDR3 residues: CASSQDLGFTNYGYTF. The CDR3 DNA is TGCGCCAGCAGCCAAGATCTAGGATTCACTAACTATGGCTACACCTTC.

The chain uses TRBV12-3 or TRBV12-4 and TRBJ2-3; D is possibly TRBD1 (6 bases). V was clipped by 6 bases and J by 1 base, with 8 bases between them. The CDR3 is made up of 13 amino acids. In nucleotides, the CDR3 is TGTGCCAGCAGCCGGACAGGCACAGATACGCAGTATTTT. This encodes CASSRTGTDTQYF.

This clonotype was recorded a few times. CDR3 DNA sequence: TGTGCCAGCTCACCAGAGACAGCAAATTCACCCCTCCACTTT. Translation: CASSPETANSPLHF. The V and J genes are TRBV18 and TRBJ1-6; the D gene is possibly TRBD1 (5 bases). CDR3 length equals 14 residues. CDR1 KGHSH and CDR2 LQKENI come from the germline V gene. The ends were cut back, 2 bases at V and 7 bases at J, with 9 bases in the middle.

The V and J genes are TRBV18 and TRBJ2-1; tentative D call: TRBD1 (5 bases). The CDR3 has 16 amino acids. CDR1 and CDR2 from the germline V gene are KGHSH and LQKENI. V was trimmed by 4 bases and J by 8 bases, leaving 21 bases between them. CDR3 region: CASSQQPGQGWYEQFF. The CDR3 DNA reads as TGTGCCAGCTCACAACAACCGGGCCAGGGTTGGTATGAGCAGTTCTTC.

In its sample, this clonotype was seen a few times. The V and J genes are TRBV20-1 and TRBJ2-5; the match to TRBD1 covers 9 bases. The germline V gene encodes CDR1 DFQATT and CDR2 SNEGSKA (reference sequence). This CDR3 has 14 amino acids. Germline trimming cut 0 bases from V and 3 bases from J; bases unmatched to any gene: 2. CDR3 bases: TGCAGTGCTAGAGAGACAGGGGGTAAAGAGACCCAGTACTTC. It yields the protein CSARETGGKETQYF.

The rearrangement links TRBV5-1 to TRBJ2-1, with 13 nucleotides matching TRBD2. Germline loops: CDR1 SGHRS, CDR2 YFSETQ. The CDR3 is made up of 16 amino acids. J lost 6 bases, V lost 2 bases, and 5 bases had no gene match. CDR3: CASSFTSGGAINEQFF. The DNA of the CDR3 is TGCGCCAGCAGCTTTACTAGCGGGGGGGCGATCAATGAGCAGTTCTTC.